Here is one T cell receptor (beta chain) with its context. The antigen is not known. In germline, CDR1 is MNHEY, CDR2 SVGAGI. J lost 10 bases, V lost 8 bases, and 13 bases had no gene match. The CDR3 extends over 14 amino acids. The data stem from a study of blood T cells in healthy people across ages. Study-wide points: Naive and antigen-experienced cells could not be conclusively compared, given unsorted PBMCs. Higher diversity, along with more naive CD4+ cells, distinguished long-lived donors from aged donors. With donor CMV status unknown, expanded clonotype changes were possibly confounded.

Then a second PCR, running about 7 to 11 cycles, was carried out with a sample-barcoded 5' primer and a J-beta primer mix. Per-sample output comprised a minimum of 3 million paired-end reads containing CDR3. From the 5' RACE reads, TCRdb called clonotypes with MiXCR, one entry per CDR3 protein. Counted here are over 700,000 distinct CDR3 sequences, 40% to 65% occurring once; the ten biggest clones make up roughly 40%. This chain links TRBV6-5 with TRBJ1-4, with 7 nucleotides matching TRBD1. Source material: blood. This sequence originates from a man older than 75 in good health. CDR3 sequence (DNA): TGTGCCAGCGCAGCAGGGACAGAAAACGCAAAACTGTTTTTT. This codes for CASAAGTENAKLFF.